This T cell receptor beta chain appears in the sequencing data of a study of shared T cell receptors in the human thymus. This CDR3 region has 15 residues. Germline V CDR1 and CDR2: SGDLS, YYNGEE. The ends were cut back, 0 bases at V and 5 bases at J, with 15 bases in the middle. The assay was immunoSEQ multiplex PCR, and TCRdb's table has in-frame clones only and misses some. The sample carries about 660,000 clones, about 90% recorded once. The same data also contributed to another study, on human thymus T cells. That paper adds: Donors were healthy Finnish babies undergoing corrective operations for congenital heart defects. Obtained as resections during corrective heart surgery, the thymus tissue was then studied.

The clonotype comes from a boy under three years old with a congenital heart defect. The sequencing input was thymocytes. The chain links TRBV9 to TRBJ2-7; a weak D match, TRBD1 (6 bases). CDR3 nucleotide sequence: TGTGCCAGCAGCGTAGACGGATCACAGGGCCACGAGCAGTACTTC. It specifies CASSVDGSQGHEQYF. Filled out from reference TRBV9 and TRBJ2-7, the complete variable domain reads DSGVTQTPKHLITATGQRVTLRCSPRSGDLSVYWYQQSLDQGLQFLIQYYNGEERAKGNILERFSAQQFPDLHSELNLSSLELGDSALYFCASSVDGSQGHEQYFGPGTRLTVT.